The rows below give T cell receptor beta chains drawn from one sample of a study of beta chain features in type 1 diabetes. The assay was immunoSEQ multiplex PCR, and TCRdb's table has in-frame clones only and misses some. Counted here are 200,000 to 300,000 clones, over 20% occurring once; the ten biggest clones make up 0.028%. Sequencing input: naive CD4+ T cells from blood. These receptors originate from a woman aged 40 to 50 with type 1 diabetes. Each CDR3 is given with its conserved first and last residue. Each record gives: D gene, V gene, J gene, clone size, CDR3 protein, CDR3 DNA. The D gene is left open where the match is weak. Clone size appears in some rows only: once, few, many, or a class for an expanded clone.

.	TRBV5-1	TRBJ1-1	few	CASGNQGWSEAFF	TGCGCCAGCGGGAATCAGGGTTGGAGTGAAGCTTTCTTT
.	TRBV7-2	TRBJ2-7	.	CASSSPGETEQYF	TGTGCCAGCAGCTCCCCAGGGGAAACCGAGCAGTACTTC
.	TRBV9	TRBJ2-3	few	CASSVGLHFTNTQYF	TGTGCCAGCAGCGTAGGACTCCACTTCACGAATACGCAGTATTTT
.	TRBV2	TRBJ1-2	.	CASKWSGDYGYTF	TGTGCCAGCAAATGGTCGGGGGACTATGGCTACACCTTC
.	TRBV25-1	TRBJ2-2	few	CASSAEGGELFF	TGTGCCAGCAGTGCAGAGGGCGGGGAGCTGTTTTTT
.	TRBV28	TRBJ2-7	.	CASKEAYEQYF	TGTGCCAGCAAGGAGGCCTACGAGCAGTACTTC
TRBD2	TRBV7-3	TRBJ2-1	.	CASSPRGVDEQFF	TGTGCCAGCAGCCCCCGGGGGGTGGATGAGCAGTTCTTC
.	TRBV9	TRBJ2-3	few	CASSVVRDTQYF	TGTGCCAGTAGTGTTGTCCGAGATACGCAGTATTTT
.	TRBV2	TRBJ2-7	.	CASSLVLFQYF	TGTGCCAGCAGTCTCGTTCTTTTTCAGTACTTC
TRBD1	TRBV9	TRBJ1-4	.	CASSVDQGGEKLFF	TGTGCCAGCAGCGTAGATCAGGGGGGTGAAAAACTGTTTTTT
TRBD2	TRBV5-1	TRBJ2-5	.	CASSPGLAAQETQYF	TGCGCCAGCAGCCCCGGACTAGCTGCTCAAGAGACCCAGTACTTC
TRBD2	TRBV9	TRBJ2-1	.	CASSVGLAVPNEQFF	TGTGCCAGCAGCGTAGGGCTAGCGGTCCCCAATGAGCAGTTCTTC
.	TRBV7-9	TRBJ2-4	few	CASSYRLNIQYF	TGTGCCAGCAGCTACCGACTGAACATTCAGTACTTC
.	TRBV19	TRBJ1-5	.	CASSTELSQPQHF	TGTGCCAGTAGTACGGAGCTGAGTCAGCCCCAGCATTTT
TRBD1	TRBV28	TRBJ2-1	.	CASSLDRGRRNEQFF	TGTGCCAGCAGCCTCGACAGGGGGCGAAGGAATGAGCAGTTCTTC
.	TRBV6-6	TRBJ1-5	few	CASIQSVAGDQPQHF	TGTGCCAGCATCCAATCAGTGGCGGGCGATCAGCCCCAGCATTTT
.	TRBV28	TRBJ2-7	.	CASSQGSYEQYF	TGTGCCAGCAGCCAGGGAAGCTACGAGCAGTACTTC
.	TRBV7-9	TRBJ1-2	.	CASSPLEGVLAYTF	TGTGCCAGCAGCCCCCTAGAGGGGGTGCTGGCCTACACCTTC
.	TRBV30	TRBJ2-1	few	CAWTLANEQFF	TGTGCCTGGACCCTGGCCAATGAGCAGTTCTTC
.	TRBV9	TRBJ2-2	few	CASSVGGGAQTIGELFF	TGTGCCAGCAGCGTAGGAGGGGGGGCGCAAACCATCGGGGAGCTGTTTTTT
.	TRBV30	TRBJ1-5	.	CAWKDSIAGQPQHF	TGTGCCTGGAAGGACAGCATAGCAGGGCAGCCCCAGCATTTT
.	TRBV27	TRBJ1-5	.	CASSLSGSPRNQPQHF	TGTGCCAGCAGTTTATCGGGTAGCCCCCGCAATCAGCCCCAGCATTTT
TRBD1	TRBV4-1	TRBJ1-2	once	CASSSGQGIYYGYTF	TGCGCCAGCAGCTCAGGACAGGGGATCTACTATGGCTACACCTTC
TRBD2	TRBV4-3	TRBJ2-3	.	CASSLGLAVTDTQYF	TGCGCCAGCAGCCTCGGACTAGCGGTCACAGATACGCAGTATTTT
TRBD2	TRBV7-2	TRBJ2-7	.	CASSPRLAGGREQYF	TGTGCCAGCAGCCCCAGACTAGCGGGAGGTAGGGAGCAGTACTTC
TRBD1	TRBV5-1	TRBJ2-1	few	CASSLSGQGGEQFF	TGCGCCAGCAGCTTGTCTGGACAGGGTGGCGAGCAGTTCTTC
TRBD2	TRBV9	TRBJ2-3	few	CASSVEEGGSADTQYF	TGTGCCAGCAGCGTAGAGGAGGGCGGGAGTGCCGATACGCAGTATTTT
.	TRBV28	TRBJ1-2	few	CASSRLRGYTF	TGTGCCAGCAGCCGCCTAAGAGGCTACACCTTC
.	TRBV25-1	TRBJ1-2	.	CASSLGYGYTF	TGTGCCAGCAGTCTCGGTTATGGCTACACCTTC
.	TRBV28	TRBJ2-6	.	CASSFEGGANVLTF	TGTGCCAGCAGTTTCGAGGGAGGGGCCAACGTCCTGACTTTC
.	TRBV7-2	TRBJ2-6	.	CASSPSTALGANVLTF	TGTGCCAGCAGCCCATCGACTGCTCTGGGGGCCAACGTCCTGACTTTC
.	TRBV30	TRBJ2-7	few	CAWSVSLSSYEQYF	TGTGCCTGGAGTGTATCACTTAGCTCCTACGAGCAGTACTTC
TRBD1	TRBV7-3	TRBJ2-5	.	CASSKGQGETQYF	TGTGCCAGCAGCAAGGGACAGGGAGAGACCCAGTACTTC
.	TRBV5-4	TRBJ1-1	few	CASSLRGDTEAFF	TGTGCCAGCAGCTTGCGAGGAGACACTGAAGCTTTCTTT
.	TRBV7-2	TRBJ1-1	.	CASSLDLLSTEAFF	TGTGCCAGCAGCTTAGACCTACTAAGTACTGAAGCTTTCTTT
TRBD2	TRBV11-2	TRBJ2-2	few	CASSWGGVNTGELFF	TGTGCCAGCAGCTGGGGGGGTGTGAACACCGGGGAGCTGTTTTTT
.	TRBV29-1	TRBJ1-5	.	CSVRREMGQPQHF	TGCAGCGTTCGGAGGGAAATGGGGCAGCCCCAGCATTTT
.	TRBV2	TRBJ2-6	few	CASSSTRGKANVLTF	TGTGCCAGCAGTTCTACTAGAGGGAAGGCCAACGTCCTGACTTTC
TRBD1	TRBV29-1	TRBJ2-1	.	CSVEKLTGGWDEQFF	TGCAGCGTTGAAAAATTAACAGGGGGCTGGGATGAGCAGTTCTTC
TRBD1	TRBV29-1	TRBJ1-4	.	CSVAERGGDNEKLFF	TGCAGCGTTGCGGAAAGAGGGGGCGACAATGAAAAACTGTTTTTT
TRBD2	TRBV2	TRBJ2-1	few	CASSPGTSRDNEQFF	TGTGCCAGCAGTCCCGGGACTAGCAGGGACAATGAGCAGTTCTTC
.	TRBV4-2	TRBJ2-7	.	CASSQVPAVVSSYEQYF	TGTGCCAGCAGCCAAGTACCTGCCGTAGTGAGCTCCTACGAGCAGTACTTC
.	TRBV4-1	TRBJ1-1	.	CASSHPPGSTEAFF	TGCGCCAGCAGCCACCCCCCGGGGAGCACTGAAGCTTTCTTT
TRBD1	TRBV28	TRBJ1-1	few	CASSPYGTGEAFF	TGTGCCAGCAGTCCATACGGGACAGGCGAAGCTTTCTTT
.	TRBV29-1	TRBJ1-2	few	CSVIGQTYYGYTF	TGCAGCGTGATTGGACAGACGTACTATGGCTACACCTTC
.	TRBV11-1	TRBJ2-7	few	CASSHRGLGIEQYF	TGTGCCAGCAGCCACCGGGGACTGGGGATAGAGCAGTACTTC
.	TRBV28	TRBJ2-1	few	CASSPPRGSYNEQFF	TGTGCCAGCAGTCCCCCAAGAGGGTCCTACAATGAGCAGTTCTTC
TRBD1	TRBV7-9	TRBJ2-7	.	CASSSGQGWEQYF	TGTGCCAGCAGCTCCGGACAGGGGTGGGAGCAGTACTTC
TRBD2	TRBV7-7	TRBJ2-1	few	CASSFSRTSGATYNEQFF	TGTGCCAGCAGCTTTAGCCGGACTAGCGGGGCCACCTACAATGAGCAGTTCTTC
.	TRBV7-9	TRBJ2-5	.	CASSFLGIGETQYF	TGTGCCAGCAGCTTCCTCGGGATCGGGGAGACCCAGTACTTC
.	TRBV30	TRBJ1-5	few	CAWSLTEQPQHF	TGTGCCTGGAGTCTTACAGAACAGCCCCAGCATTTT